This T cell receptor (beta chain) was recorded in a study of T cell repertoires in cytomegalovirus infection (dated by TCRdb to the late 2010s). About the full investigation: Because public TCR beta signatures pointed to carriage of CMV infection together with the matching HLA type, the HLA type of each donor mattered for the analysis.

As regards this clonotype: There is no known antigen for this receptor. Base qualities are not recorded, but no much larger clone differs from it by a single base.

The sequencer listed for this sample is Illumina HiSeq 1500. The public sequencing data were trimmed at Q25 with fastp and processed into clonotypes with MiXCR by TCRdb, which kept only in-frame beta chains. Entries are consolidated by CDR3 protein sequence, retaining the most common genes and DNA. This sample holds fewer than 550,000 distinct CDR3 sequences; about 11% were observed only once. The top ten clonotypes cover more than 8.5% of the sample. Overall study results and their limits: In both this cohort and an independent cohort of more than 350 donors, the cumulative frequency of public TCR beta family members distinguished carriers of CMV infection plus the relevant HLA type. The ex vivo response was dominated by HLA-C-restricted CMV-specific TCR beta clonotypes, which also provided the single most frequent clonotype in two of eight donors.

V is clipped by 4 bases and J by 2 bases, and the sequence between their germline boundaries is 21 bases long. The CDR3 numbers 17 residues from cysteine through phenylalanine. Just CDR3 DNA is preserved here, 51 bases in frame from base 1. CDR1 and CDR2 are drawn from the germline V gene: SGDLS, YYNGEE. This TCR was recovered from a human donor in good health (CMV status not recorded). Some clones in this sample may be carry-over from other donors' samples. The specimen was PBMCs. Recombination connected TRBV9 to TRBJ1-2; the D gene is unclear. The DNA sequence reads TGTGCCAGCAGCCCTCCCCGCACCGACGTGTTAAACTATGGCTACACCTTC. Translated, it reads CASSPPRTDVLNYGYTF.